The 5 T cell receptor beta chains presented below share a single source sample, sequenced in a study of blood T cells in healthy people across ages. Alongside a J-beta primer mix, a sample-barcoded 5' primer served in a second PCR lasting roughly 6 to 12 cycles. MiXCR, run by TCRdb on the 5' RACE reads, gives a single entry per CDR3 protein. The sample records 1.5 million to 2 million distinct CDR3 sequences, around half being singletons. The sample taken for sequencing was blood. The receptors originated from a woman between 40 and 50 years old in good health.

In DNA, the CDR3 is TGTGCCAGCAGGAAAACAGGGTATGCCTACGAGCAGTACTTC. Its protein is CASRKTGYAYEQYF. The J gene is TRBJ2-7, the V gene TRBV6-5; D might be TRBD1 (6 bases). Trimming removed 6 bases from V and 2 bases from J, with 14 bases in between. Germline loops: CDR1 MNHEY, CDR2 SVGAGI. CDR3 length: 14 residues.

This clonotype was seen more than once but under ten times. The chain is built from TRBV4-1 and TRBJ2-5; D remains unclear. The CDR3 loop spans 10 amino acids. CDR1 and CDR2 from the germline V gene are MGHRA and YSYEKL. Trimming removed 8 bases from V and 8 bases from J, with 9 bases in between. This CDR3 reads CASPSGTQYF. In nucleotides, the CDR3 is TGCGCCAGCCCCTCCGGAACCCAGTACTTC.

J is TRBJ2-4 and V is TRBV4-2; D is uncertain. Germline loops: CDR1 LGHNA, CDR2 YNFKEQ. The CDR3 loop spans 16 amino acids. With 0 bases removed from V and 7 bases from J, the gap between germline ends came to 16 bases. The CDR3 here is CASSQEGSISGNIQYF. CDR3 nucleotide sequence: TGTGCCAGCAGCCAAGAGGGGTCGATTTCCGGGAACATTCAGTACTTC.

This clonotype turned up a few times. V usage is TRBV4-1 and J usage is TRBJ2-7; TRBD2 matches 9 bases. Trimming cost V 4 bases and J 6 bases; bases outside gene matches: 19. CDR1 is MGHRA, CDR2 YSYEKL, per germline. CDR3 length: 18 residues. CDR3: CASSLFGAVSGGSSEQYF. CDR3 coding DNA: TGCGCCAGCAGCCTATTCGGGGCTGTAAGCGGGGGGTCCAGCGAGCAGTACTTC.

The chain links TRBV5-1 to TRBJ2-4; 8 bases agree with TRBD1. The CDR3 extends over 16 amino acids. The germline gives CDR1 SGHRS, CDR2 YFSETQ. V lost 0 bases and J lost 13; bases outside the gene matches: 15. This chain's CDR3 is CASSLVGQGAFYGQYF. The DNA for the CDR3 is TGCGCCAGCAGCTTGGTCGGTCAGGGGGCTTTCTACGGGCAGTACTTC.